The rows below give T cell receptor beta chains drawn from one sample of a study of T cell repertoires in cytomegalovirus infection. These receptors have no identified antigens. In TCRdb, the reads were re-called with MiXCR into one record per CDR3 protein. The sample includes 450,000 to 650,000 distinct CDR3 sequences, 35% to 50% of them seen just once. This specimen consisted of cultured PBMCs, obtained from culture after CMV antigen stimulation. These receptors were taken from a human donor in good health (CMV status not recorded). Some clones in this sample may be carry-over from other donors' samples. Both conserved end residues are part of each CDR3. D genes are given only for firm matches. Rows give clone size only sometimes, using once, few, many, or a class for an expanded clone.

clone size: few; J gene: TRBJ2-1; D gene: .; V gene: TRBV7-2; CDR3 protein: CASSLESPGQKFF; CDR3 DNA: TGTGCCAGCAGCCTAGAATCACCGGGACAAAAGTTCTTC
clone size: .; J gene: TRBJ1-1; D gene: TRBD1; V gene: TRBV6-2/TRBV6-3; CDR3 protein: CASRGDRERFTEAFF; CDR3 DNA: TGTGCCAGCAGGGGGGACAGGGAGCGGTTCACTGAAGCTTTCTTT
clone size: .; J gene: TRBJ2-1; D gene: .; V gene: TRBV19; CDR3 protein: CAAGGVESYNEQFF; CDR3 DNA: TGTGCCGCGGGCGGGGTGGAGTCCTACAATGAGCAGTTCTTC
clone size: few; J gene: TRBJ2-7; D gene: .; V gene: TRBV12-3/TRBV12-4; CDR3 protein: CASSFFAREQYF; CDR3 DNA: TGTGCCAGCAGTTTCTTTGCCCGCGAGCAGTACTTC
clone size: once; J gene: TRBJ2-3; D gene: TRBD2; V gene: TRBV28; CDR3 protein: CASSFPASGGRDTQYF; CDR3 DNA: TGTGCCAGCAGTTTCCCCGCTAGCGGGGGGCGAGATACGCAGTATTTT
clone size: few; J gene: TRBJ1-5; D gene: .; V gene: TRBV6-1; CDR3 protein: CASSAPTGTQPQHF; CDR3 DNA: TGTGCCAGCAGTGCCCCGACAGGCACTCAGCCCCAGCATTTT
clone size: .; J gene: TRBJ1-2; D gene: .; V gene: TRBV4-1; CDR3 protein: CASSHTGTVYGYTF; CDR3 DNA: TGCGCCAGCAGCCACACCGGGACGGTCTATGGCTACACCTTC
clone size: .; J gene: TRBJ1-5; D gene: .; V gene: TRBV11-2; CDR3 protein: CASSLTPEQPQHF; CDR3 DNA: TGTGCCAGCAGCTTAACGCCAGAGCAGCCCCAGCATTTT
clone size: .; J gene: TRBJ2-5; D gene: TRBD1; V gene: TRBV4-1; CDR3 protein: CASSFLPDRVRETQYF; CDR3 DNA: TGCGCCAGCAGCTTTCTGCCTGACAGGGTGAGGGAGACCCAGTACTTC
clone size: few; J gene: TRBJ2-1; D gene: TRBD1; V gene: TRBV19; CDR3 protein: CASSTRQGKSNEQFF; CDR3 DNA: TGTGCCAGTAGTACAAGACAGGGGAAAAGCAATGAGCAGTTCTTC
clone size: .; J gene: TRBJ1-1; D gene: .; V gene: TRBV7-6; CDR3 protein: CASSPEGAGEAFF; CDR3 DNA: TGTGCCAGCAGCCCAGAGGGTGCTGGTGAAGCTTTCTTT
clone size: .; J gene: TRBJ1-1; D gene: .; V gene: TRBV20-1; CDR3 protein: CSARDGKSDTEAFF; CDR3 DNA: TGCAGTGCTAGAGATGGGAAGTCGGACACTGAAGCTTTCTTT
clone size: .; J gene: TRBJ2-2; D gene: .; V gene: TRBV12-3/TRBV12-4; CDR3 protein: CASSSGTLNTGELFF; CDR3 DNA: TGTGCCAGCAGTTCCGGGACACTAAACACCGGGGAGCTGTTTTTT
clone size: .; J gene: TRBJ2-7; D gene: TRBD1; V gene: TRBV11-2; CDR3 protein: CASSLGVETGVREQYF; CDR3 DNA: TGTGCCAGCAGCTTAGGGGTTGAGACAGGGGTGCGAGAGCAGTACTTC
clone size: .; J gene: TRBJ2-1; D gene: .; V gene: TRBV29-1; CDR3 protein: CSVRVVNEQFF; CDR3 DNA: TGCAGTGTTAGGGTGGTCAATGAGCAGTTCTTC
clone size: few; J gene: TRBJ2-6; D gene: .; V gene: TRBV6-2/TRBV6-3; CDR3 protein: CASSTTVTSGANVLTF; CDR3 DNA: TGTGCCAGCAGCACCACGGTCACCTCTGGGGCCAACGTCCTGACTTTC
clone size: .; J gene: TRBJ1-3; D gene: TRBD1; V gene: TRBV7-9; CDR3 protein: CASSTQGAGSSGNTIYF; CDR3 DNA: TGTGCCAGCAGCACCCAGGGGGCAGGGAGCTCTGGAAACACCATATATTTT
clone size: many; J gene: TRBJ2-7; D gene: TRBD2; V gene: TRBV7-2; CDR3 protein: CASSLDGTTGYEQYF; CDR3 DNA: TGTGCCAGCAGCTTAGACGGGACTACCGGATACGAGCAGTACTTC
clone size: .; J gene: TRBJ1-1; D gene: .; V gene: TRBV19; CDR3 protein: CASSPPSGGGNTEAFF; CDR3 DNA: TGTGCCAGTAGTCCGCCCTCCGGGGGAGGGAACACTGAAGCTTTCTTT
clone size: .; J gene: TRBJ2-7; D gene: TRBD1; V gene: TRBV27; CDR3 protein: CASSLLGQTYEQYF; CDR3 DNA: TGTGCCAGCAGTTTATTGGGACAGACCTACGAGCAGTACTTC
clone size: .; J gene: TRBJ1-1; D gene: TRBD1; V gene: TRBV2; CDR3 protein: CASSTQGASEAFF; CDR3 DNA: TGTGCCAGCAGCACACAGGGGGCCTCTGAAGCTTTCTTT
clone size: .; J gene: TRBJ2-1; D gene: .; V gene: TRBV7-6; CDR3 protein: CASSTLGSSYNEQFF; CDR3 DNA: TGTGCCAGCAGTACCCTCGGGAGCTCCTACAATGAGCAGTTCTTC
clone size: .; J gene: TRBJ2-7; D gene: TRBD2; V gene: TRBV6-2/TRBV6-3; CDR3 protein: CASRHWTSGTEQYF; CDR3 DNA: TGTGCCAGCAGACACTGGACTAGCGGGACCGAGCAGTACTTC
clone size: .; J gene: TRBJ2-3; D gene: .; V gene: TRBV4-1; CDR3 protein: CASSQGTLTDTQYF; CDR3 DNA: TGCGCCAGCAGCCAAGGGACTTTGACAGATACGCAGTATTTT
clone size: few; J gene: TRBJ2-1; D gene: .; V gene: TRBV7-6; CDR3 protein: CASSLVGGGDYNEQFF; CDR3 DNA: TGTGCCAGCAGCTTAGTTGGCGGGGGCGATTACAATGAGCAGTTCTTC
clone size: .; J gene: TRBJ2-7; D gene: TRBD2; V gene: TRBV10-2; CDR3 protein: CASKPGLARGEQYF; CDR3 DNA: TGCGCCAGCAAACCGGGACTAGCCAGGGGTGAGCAGTACTTC
clone size: .; J gene: TRBJ2-3; D gene: .; V gene: TRBV12-3/TRBV12-4; CDR3 protein: CASINGRAGTDTQYF; CDR3 DNA: TGTGCCAGCATCAATGGACGGGCGGGCACAGATACGCAGTATTTT
clone size: few; J gene: TRBJ2-2; D gene: TRBD2; V gene: TRBV7-6; CDR3 protein: CASSAGGRRTAGELFF; CDR3 DNA: TGTGCCAGCAGCGCGGGGGGCCGTCGGACGGCCGGGGAGCTGTTTTTT
clone size: .; J gene: TRBJ1-5; D gene: TRBD1; V gene: TRBV27; CDR3 protein: CASSFSYRGHQPQHF; CDR3 DNA: TGTGCCAGCAGTTTCTCCTACAGGGGGCATCAGCCCCAGCATTTT
clone size: .; J gene: TRBJ1-1; D gene: .; V gene: TRBV20-1; CDR3 protein: CSAILDNLGYAFF; CDR3 DNA: TGCAGTGCTATTTTGGACAACCTAGGTTACGCTTTCTTT
clone size: few; J gene: TRBJ2-7; D gene: .; V gene: TRBV18; CDR3 protein: CASSRTGLGSYEQYF; CDR3 DNA: TGTGCCAGCTCACGAACGGGACTGGGCTCCTACGAGCAGTACTTC
clone size: .; J gene: TRBJ2-1; D gene: TRBD2; V gene: TRBV27; CDR3 protein: CASTPLGREGGNEQFF; CDR3 DNA: TGTGCCAGCACTCCCCTGGGGCGGGAGGGTGGGAATGAGCAGTTCTTC
clone size: .; J gene: TRBJ1-1; D gene: .; V gene: TRBV7-4; CDR3 protein: CASRGNTEAFF; CDR3 DNA: TGTGCCAGCAGGGGGAACACTGAAGCTTTCTTT
clone size: .; J gene: TRBJ1-6; D gene: .; V gene: TRBV27; CDR3 protein: CASSLEGYSPLHF; CDR3 DNA: TGTGCCAGCAGTTTGGAAGGGTATTCACCCCTCCACTTT
clone size: .; J gene: TRBJ1-1; D gene: TRBD1; V gene: TRBV6-1; CDR3 protein: CASSEARDRGRAFF; CDR3 DNA: TGTGCCAGCAGTGAAGCCCGGGACAGGGGGCGGGCTTTCTTT
clone size: .; J gene: TRBJ2-2; D gene: TRBD1; V gene: TRBV4-1; CDR3 protein: CASGGQMNTGELFF; CDR3 DNA: TGCGCCAGCGGGGGACAGATGAACACCGGGGAGCTGTTTTTT
clone size: .; J gene: TRBJ2-3; D gene: .; V gene: TRBV7-8; CDR3 protein: CASSLLQSTQYF; CDR3 DNA: TGTGCCAGCAGCCTACTTCAGTCTACGCAGTATTTT
clone size: .; J gene: TRBJ2-1; D gene: .; V gene: TRBV10-3; CDR3 protein: CAISDPGPILNNEQFF; CDR3 DNA: TGTGCCATCAGTGACCCGGGACCAATTCTGAACAATGAGCAGTTCTTC
clone size: .; J gene: TRBJ1-1; D gene: .; V gene: TRBV4-1; CDR3 protein: CASSHTQGTEAFF; CDR3 DNA: TGCGCCAGCAGCCACACCCAGGGAACTGAAGCTTTCTTT
clone size: .; J gene: TRBJ2-1; D gene: .; V gene: TRBV18; CDR3 protein: CASSLGTGKNEQFF; CDR3 DNA: TGTGCCAGCTCCCTCGGGACTGGGAAGAATGAGCAGTTCTTC
clone size: .; J gene: TRBJ2-3; D gene: TRBD2; V gene: TRBV7-2; CDR3 protein: CASSWGGSTDTQYF; CDR3 DNA: TGTGCCAGCAGCTGGGGGGGGAGCACAGATACGCAGTATTTT
clone size: few; J gene: TRBJ1-1; D gene: TRBD1; V gene: TRBV27; CDR3 protein: CASSRQGARTEAFF; CDR3 DNA: TGTGCCAGCAGTCGACAGGGGGCCCGCACTGAAGCTTTCTTT
clone size: few; J gene: TRBJ2-1; D gene: .; V gene: TRBV7-6; CDR3 protein: CALSRGGAYNEQFF; CDR3 DNA: TGTGCCCTTTCCAGGGGAGGCGCCTACAATGAGCAGTTCTTC
clone size: .; J gene: TRBJ1-5; D gene: .; V gene: TRBV6-1; CDR3 protein: CASSARRYSNQPQHF; CDR3 DNA: TGTGCCAGCAGTGCAAGGCGCTATAGCAATCAGCCCCAGCATTTT
clone size: few; J gene: TRBJ1-5; D gene: .; V gene: TRBV20-1; CDR3 protein: CSAKEGVQPQHF; CDR3 DNA: TGCAGTGCCAAGGAGGGGGTTCAGCCCCAGCATTTT
clone size: many; J gene: TRBJ1-5; D gene: TRBD1; V gene: TRBV12-3/TRBV12-4; CDR3 protein: CASSPGDRQGNLEF; CDR3 DNA: TGTGCCAGCAGTCCTGGGGACCGACAGGGAAATCTCGAATTT
clone size: few; J gene: TRBJ2-2; D gene: .; V gene: TRBV28; CDR3 protein: CASSIGVRTGELFF; CDR3 DNA: TGTGCCAGCAGTATAGGGGTCCGCACCGGGGAGCTGTTTTTT
clone size: .; J gene: TRBJ1-4; D gene: .; V gene: TRBV7-6; CDR3 protein: CASSNQGVFDEKLFF; CDR3 DNA: TGTGCCAGCAGCAATCAGGGAGTCTTTGATGAAAAACTGTTTTTT
clone size: .; J gene: TRBJ2-3; D gene: .; V gene: TRBV27; CDR3 protein: CASRPGGHAQYF; CDR3 DNA: TGTGCCAGCAGGCCCGGGGGGCATGCGCAGTATTTT